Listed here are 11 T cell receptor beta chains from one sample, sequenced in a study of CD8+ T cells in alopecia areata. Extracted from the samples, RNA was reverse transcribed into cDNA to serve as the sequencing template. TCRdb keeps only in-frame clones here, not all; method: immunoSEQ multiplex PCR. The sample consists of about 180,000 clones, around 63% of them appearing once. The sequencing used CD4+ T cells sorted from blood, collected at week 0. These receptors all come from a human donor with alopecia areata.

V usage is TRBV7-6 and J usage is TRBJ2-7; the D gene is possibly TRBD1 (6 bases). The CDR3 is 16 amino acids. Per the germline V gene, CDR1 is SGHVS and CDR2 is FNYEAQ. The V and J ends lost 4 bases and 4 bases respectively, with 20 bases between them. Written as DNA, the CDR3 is TGTGCCAGCAGCTCGTTTAAAGAGGACAGTGATTACGAGCAGTACTTC. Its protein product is CASSSFKEDSDYEQYF.

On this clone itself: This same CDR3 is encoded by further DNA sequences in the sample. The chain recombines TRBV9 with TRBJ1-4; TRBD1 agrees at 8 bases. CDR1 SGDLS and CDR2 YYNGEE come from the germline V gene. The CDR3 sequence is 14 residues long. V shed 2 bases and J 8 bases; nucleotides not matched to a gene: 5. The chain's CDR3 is CASSVGQGWEKLFF. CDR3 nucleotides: TGTGCCAGCAGCGTCGGACAGGGTTGGGAAAAACTGTTTTTT.

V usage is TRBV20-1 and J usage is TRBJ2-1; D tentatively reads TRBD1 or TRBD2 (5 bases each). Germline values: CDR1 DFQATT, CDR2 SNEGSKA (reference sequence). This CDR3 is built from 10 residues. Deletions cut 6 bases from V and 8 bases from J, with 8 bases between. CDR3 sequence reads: CSARGDEQFF. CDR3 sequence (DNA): TGCAGTGCCCGAGGGGATGAGCAGTTCTTC.

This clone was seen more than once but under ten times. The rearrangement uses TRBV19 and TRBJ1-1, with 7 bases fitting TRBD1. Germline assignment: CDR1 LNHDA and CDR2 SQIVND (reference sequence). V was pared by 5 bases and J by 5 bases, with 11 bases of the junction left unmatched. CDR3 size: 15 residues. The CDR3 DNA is TGTGCCAGTAGTCCCTCAGGGGGGGCAGTAACTGAAGCTTTCTTT. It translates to CASSPSGGAVTEAFF.

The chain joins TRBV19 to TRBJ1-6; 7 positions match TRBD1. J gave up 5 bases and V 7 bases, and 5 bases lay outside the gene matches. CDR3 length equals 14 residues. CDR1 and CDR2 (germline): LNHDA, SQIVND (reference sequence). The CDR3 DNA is TGTGCCAGTACGACAGGGACTAATAATTCACCCCTCCACTTT. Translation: CASTTGTNNSPLHF. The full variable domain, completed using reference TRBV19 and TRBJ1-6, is DGGITQSPKYLFRKEGQNVTLSCEQNLNHDAMYWYRQDPGQGLRLIYYSQIVNDFQKGDIAEGYSVSREKKESFPLTVTSAQKNPTAFYLCASTTGTNNSPLHFGNGTRLTVT.

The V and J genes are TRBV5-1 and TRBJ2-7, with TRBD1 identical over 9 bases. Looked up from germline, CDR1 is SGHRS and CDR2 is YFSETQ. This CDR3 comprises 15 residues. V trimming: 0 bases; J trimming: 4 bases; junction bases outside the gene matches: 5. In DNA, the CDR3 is TGCGCCAGCAGCTTGGATCCGGGACAGGGTTACGAGCAGTACTTC. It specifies CASSLDPGQGYEQYF.

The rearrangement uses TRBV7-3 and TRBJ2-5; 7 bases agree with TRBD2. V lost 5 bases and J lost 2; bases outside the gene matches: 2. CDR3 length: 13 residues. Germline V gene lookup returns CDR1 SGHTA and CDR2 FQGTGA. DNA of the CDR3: TGTGCCAGCAGCCCGGGACTACAAGAGACCCAGTACTTC. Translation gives CASSPGLQETQYF.

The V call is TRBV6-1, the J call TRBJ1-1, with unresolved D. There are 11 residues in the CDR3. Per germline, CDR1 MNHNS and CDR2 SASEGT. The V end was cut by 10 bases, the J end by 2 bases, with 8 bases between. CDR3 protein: CATTFNTEAFF. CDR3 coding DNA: TGTGCCACTACATTTAACACTGAAGCTTTCTTT.

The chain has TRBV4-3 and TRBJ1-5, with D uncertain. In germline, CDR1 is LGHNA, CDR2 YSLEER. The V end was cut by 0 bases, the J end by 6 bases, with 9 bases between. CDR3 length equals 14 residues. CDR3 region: CASSQDIQSQPQHF. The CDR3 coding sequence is TGCGCCAGCAGCCAAGATATTCAGAGTCAGCCCCAGCATTTT.

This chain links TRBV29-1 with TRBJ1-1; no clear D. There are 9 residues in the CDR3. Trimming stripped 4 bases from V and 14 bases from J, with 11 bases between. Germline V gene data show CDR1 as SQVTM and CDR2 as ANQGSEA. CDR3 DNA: TGCAGCGTTGGGTCGGAAGGGTTCTTT. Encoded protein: CSVGSEGFF.

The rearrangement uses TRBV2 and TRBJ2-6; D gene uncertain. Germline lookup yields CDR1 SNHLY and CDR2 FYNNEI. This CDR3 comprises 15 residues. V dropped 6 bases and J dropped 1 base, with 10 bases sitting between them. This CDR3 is CASSPQASGANVLTF. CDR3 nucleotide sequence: TGTGCCAGCAGCCCCCAGGCTTCTGGGGCCAACGTCCTGACTTTC. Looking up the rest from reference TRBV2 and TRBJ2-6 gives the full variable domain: EPEVTQTPSHQVTQMGQEVILRCVPISNHLYFYWYRQILGQKVEFLVSFYNNEISEKSEIFDDQFSVERPDGSNFTLKIRSTKLEDSAMYFCASSPQASGANVLTFGAGSRLTVL.